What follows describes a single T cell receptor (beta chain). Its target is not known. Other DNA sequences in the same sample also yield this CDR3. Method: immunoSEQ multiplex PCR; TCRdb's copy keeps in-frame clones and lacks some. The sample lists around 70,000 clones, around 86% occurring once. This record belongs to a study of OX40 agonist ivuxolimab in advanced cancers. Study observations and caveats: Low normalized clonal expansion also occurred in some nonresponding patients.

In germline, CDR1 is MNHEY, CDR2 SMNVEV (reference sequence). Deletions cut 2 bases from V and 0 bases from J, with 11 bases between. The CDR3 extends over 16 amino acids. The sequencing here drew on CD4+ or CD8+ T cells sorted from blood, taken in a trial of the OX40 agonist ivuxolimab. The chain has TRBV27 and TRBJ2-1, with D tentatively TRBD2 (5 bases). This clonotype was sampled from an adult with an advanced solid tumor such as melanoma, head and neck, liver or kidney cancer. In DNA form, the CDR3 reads TGTGCCAGCAGTTTACGAGGGTCTAGCTCCTACAATGAGCAGTTCTTC. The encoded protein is CASSLRGSSSYNEQFF.